These T cell receptor beta chains were read from a single sample in a study of OX40 agonist ivuxolimab in advanced cancers. Profiling relied on immunoSEQ multiplex PCR, and the TCRdb table lists in-frame clones only, not all of them. The profile shows about 120,000 clones, more than 80% of them singletons. The input for sequencing was CD4+ or CD8+ T cells sorted from blood, taken in a trial of the OX40 agonist ivuxolimab. The receptors here all came from an adult with an advanced solid tumor such as melanoma, head and neck, liver or kidney cancer. The CDR3 runs from the conserved cysteine through the conserved F or W. The D gene is left open where the match is weak. Expanded clones are given a class, and other clones once, few, many or no size at all.

j_gene	d_gene	abundance	v_gene	CDR3aa	CDR3nt
TRBJ1-1	TRBD1	once	TRBV19	CASRRARDRVQGTEAFF	TGTGCCAGTAGAAGGGCCCGGGACAGGGTTCAGGGCACTGAAGCTTTCTTT
TRBJ2-1	NA	NA	TRBV5-1	CASSLSWVSNEQFF	TGCGCCAGCAGCTTGTCTTGGGTGAGCAATGAGCAGTTCTTC
TRBJ1-6	NA	NA	TRBV28	CASSLGGYNSPLHF	TGTGCCAGCAGTTTGGGGGGCTACAATTCACCCCTCCACTTT
TRBJ2-1	NA	NA	TRBV12-5	CASGLGAGVNEQFF	TGTGCTAGTGGTTTGGGGGCCGGGGTAAATGAGCAGTTCTTC
TRBJ1-6	NA	NA	TRBV14	CASSQGSGLGNSPLHF	TGTGCCAGCAGCCAAGGGTCAGGGCTCGGTAATTCACCCCTCCACTTT
TRBJ2-2	NA	NA	TRBV30	CAWNWVTGELFF	TGTGCCTGGAACTGGGTTACCGGGGAGCTGTTTTTT
TRBJ1-1	NA	NA	TRBV28	CASSLNPGGNTEAFF	TGTGCCAGCAGTTTAAACCCCGGGGGAAACACTGAAGCTTTCTTT
TRBJ2-1	TRBD2	NA	TRBV6-6	CASSRPAGGPDEQFF	TGTGCCAGCAGTCGTCCAGCGGGGGGGCCTGATGAGCAGTTCTTC
TRBJ1-2	NA	NA	TRBV28	CASRLQQGNYGYTF	TGTGCCAGCAGGCTTCAACAGGGAAACTATGGCTACACCTTC
TRBJ2-3	NA	NA	TRBV7-2	CASNLLPGIITDTQYF	TGTGCCAGCAACCTTCTCCCTGGGATTATCACAGATACGCAGTATTTT
TRBJ1-5	TRBD1	once	TRBV7-2	CASSLGGTGPPPQHF	TGTGCCAGCAGCTTAGGCGGGACAGGTCCGCCACCCCAGCATTTT
TRBJ1-2	NA	NA	TRBV6-6	CASSYGQPSNYGYTF	TGTGCCAGCAGTTACGGGCAGCCGAGTAACTATGGCTACACCTTC
TRBJ2-7	TRBD1	NA	TRBV5-6	CASRTGTGSYEQYF	TGTGCCAGCAGAACCGGGACAGGCTCCTACGAGCAGTACTTC
TRBJ1-6	NA	NA	TRBV21-1	CASSKASLGVPYNSPLHF	TGTGCCAGCAGCAAAGCCAGCCTAGGGGTCCCCTATAATTCACCCCTCCACTTT
TRBJ1-5	NA	once	TRBV7-2	CASSLRINNQPQHF	TGTGCCAGCAGCCTAAGGATTAACAATCAGCCCCAGCATTTT
TRBJ2-2	NA	NA	TRBV19	CASRGRYGDTGELFF	TGTGCCAGTAGGGGACGGTACGGGGACACCGGGGAGCTGTTTTTT
TRBJ2-3	TRBD2	NA	TRBV5-1	CASRRGLAGTTGTQYF	TGCGCCAGCAGACGGGGACTAGCGGGTACCACAGGTACGCAGTATTTT
TRBJ1-5	TRBD1	NA	TRBV27	CASSSQGARQPQHF	TGTGCCAGCAGTTCCCAGGGGGCCCGCCAGCCCCAGCATTTT
TRBJ2-5	TRBD2	NA	TRBV5-1	CASSPRTSGQETQYF	TGCGCCAGCAGCCCCCGGACTAGCGGGCAAGAGACCCAGTACTTC
TRBJ2-7	NA	NA	TRBV7-2	CASSPSWTGTYEQYF	TGTGCCAGCAGCCCCTCGTGGACCGGAACCTACGAGCAGTACTTC
TRBJ2-6	NA	NA	TRBV28	CASSFTRSSGANVLTF	TGTGCCAGCAGTTTTACCCGGAGCTCTGGGGCCAACGTCCTGACTTTC
TRBJ2-3	NA	NA	TRBV19	CATSAKEGRTDTQYF	TGTGCCACCTCTGCCAAGGAGGGGCGCACAGATACGCAGTATTTT
TRBJ1-3	NA	NA	TRBV1	CTSSRGQHTIYF	TGCACCAGCAGCCGTGGACAGCACACCATATATTTT
TRBJ2-6	NA	NA	TRBV11-2	CASSLEGGVAGANVLTF	TGTGCCAGCAGCTTAGAGGGCGGTGTGGCTGGGGCCAACGTCCTGACTTTC
TRBJ1-4	TRBD1	NA	TRBV9	CASSAAGQGPKLFF	TGTGCCAGCAGCGCCGCCGGACAGGGCCCCAAACTGTTTTTT
TRBJ2-3	TRBD2	once	TRBV5-8	CASSRAGGPLDTQYF	TGTGCCAGCAGCAGAGCGGGGGGGCCGTTAGATACGCAGTATTTT
TRBJ1-2	NA	NA	TRBV11-1	CASSPGVAEGYTF	TGTGCCAGCAGCCCAGGGGTTGCGGAGGGCTACACCTTC
TRBJ2-6	NA	NA	TRBV7-6	CASSSTGSSSGANVLTF	TGTGCCAGCAGCTCGACAGGTTCAAGCTCTGGGGCCAACGTCCTGACTTTC
TRBJ1-1	TRBD1	NA	TRBV9	CASSVSTGGTEAFF	TGTGCCAGCAGCGTAAGTACAGGGGGCACTGAAGCTTTCTTT
TRBJ1-2	NA	NA	TRBV5-6	CASSLFSYGYTF	TGTGCCAGCAGCTTGTTTAGCTATGGCTACACCTTC
TRBJ2-5	NA	NA	TRBV7-9	CASSLAEGRETQYF	TGTGCCAGCAGCTTAGCCGAGGGGAGAGAGACCCAGTACTTC
TRBJ2-1	TRBD1	NA	TRBV4-2	CASSQGGTALNNEQFF	TGTGCCAGCAGCCAAGGGGGGACAGCCTTGAACAATGAGCAGTTCTTC
TRBJ2-1	TRBD1	NA	TRBV7-3	CASSLRSPKQGDHEQFF	TGTGCCAGCAGCTTACGTTCCCCCAAACAGGGGGACCATGAGCAGTTCTTC
TRBJ1-2	NA	NA	TRBV30	CAWSVGRSGYTF	TGTGCCTGGAGTGTAGGGAGGAGTGGCTACACCTTC
TRBJ2-5	TRBD2	NA	TRBV4-2	CASSQETSGLETQYF	TGTGCCAGCAGCCAAGAGACTAGCGGGCTAGAGACCCAGTACTTC
TRBJ1-6	NA	NA	TRBV6-1	CASSEENGGGGRYNSPLHF	TGTGCCAGCAGTGAAGAAAATGGTGGGGGGGGCAGATATAATTCACCCCTCCACTTT
TRBJ2-3	NA	few	TRBV7-3	CASRRNHGTGDTQYF	TGTGCCAGCAGGCGGAACCACGGGACGGGAGATACGCAGTATTTT
TRBJ1-5	NA	NA	TRBV5-4	CASSLEGGFNQPQHF	TGTGCCAGCAGCTTGGAAGGCGGCTTTAATCAGCCCCAGCATTTT
TRBJ2-5	NA	NA	TRBV6-5	CASSYSPSSFETQYF	TGTGCCAGCAGTTACTCGCCTAGCTCCTTCGAGACCCAGTACTTC
TRBJ1-5	NA	few	TRBV9	CASSPTSGSQPQHF	TGTGCCAGCAGCCCCACTTCAGGGAGTCAGCCCCAGCATTTT